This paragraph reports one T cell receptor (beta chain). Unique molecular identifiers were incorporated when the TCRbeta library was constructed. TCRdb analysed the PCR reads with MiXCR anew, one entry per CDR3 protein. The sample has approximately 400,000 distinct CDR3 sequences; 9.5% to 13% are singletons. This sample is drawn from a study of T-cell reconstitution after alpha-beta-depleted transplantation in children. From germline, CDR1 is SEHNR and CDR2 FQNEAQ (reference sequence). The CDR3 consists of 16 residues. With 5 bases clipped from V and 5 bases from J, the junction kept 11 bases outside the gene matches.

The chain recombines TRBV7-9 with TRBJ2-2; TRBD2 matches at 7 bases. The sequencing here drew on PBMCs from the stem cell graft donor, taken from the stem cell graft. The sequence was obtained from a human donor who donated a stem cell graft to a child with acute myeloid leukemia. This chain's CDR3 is CASSPRPSGGTGELFF. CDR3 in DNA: TGTGCCAGCAGCCCCCGACCTAGCGGAGGTACCGGGGAGCTGTTTTTT.